A selection of T cell receptor beta chains follows, all from one sample in a study of human T cells and chemical hapten exposure. TCRdb independently ran MiXCR on the RACE reads; one entry per CDR3 protein. The table has some 330,000 distinct CDR3 sequences, 5.5% seen once; the top ten hold 7% to 10%. Material: whole blood, obtained in connection with sensitization to the hapten diphenylcyclopropenone (DPC). The receptor set was obtained from a woman aged 18-29 years with alopecia areata. Some clones in this sample may be carry-over from other donors' samples. The CDR3 runs from the conserved cysteine through the conserved F or W. Each record gives: J gene, V gene, clone size, D gene, CDR3 DNA, CDR3 protein. The D gene is left open where the match is weak. Rows may omit the clone size; those that give it use once, few, many or a size class.

>TRBJ1-1|TRBV19|few|-
TGTGCCTCCCATCCGGGCTCCGTTTACATGAACACTGAAGCTTTCTTT
CASHPGSVYMNTEAFF
>TRBJ2-7|TRBV4-3|many|TRBD1
TGCGCCAGCAGCCTCCTACAGGGGGAGGTATACGAGCAGTACTTC
CASSLLQGEVYEQYF
>TRBJ2-3|TRBV6-2/TRBV6-3|many|TRBD2
TGTGCCAGCAGAGCGGGGGGGAGCACAGATACGCAGTATTTT
CASRAGGSTDTQYF
>TRBJ1-6|TRBV6-2/TRBV6-3|many|-
TGTGCCAGCATATTCCGAGGGGGATGGAATTCACCCCTCCACTTT
CASIFRGGWNSPLHF
>TRBJ2-1|TRBV6-2/TRBV6-3|many|TRBD2
TGTGCCGTCCGACTAGCGGTGGGAAATGAGCAGTTCTTC
CAVRLAVGNEQFF
>TRBJ2-6|TRBV7-9|-|-
TGTGCCAGGGAGGGCGACATCTCTGGGGCCAACGTCCTGACTTTC
CAREGDISGANVLTF
>TRBJ1-6|TRBV7-9|-|-
TGTGCCAGCACCGTGGGGGTTATTGATTCACCCCTCCACTTT
CASTVGVIDSPLHF
>TRBJ1-5|TRBV28|-|-
TGTGCCAGCAGTTTACTTGGGGGGACCAGTCAGCCCCAGCATTTT
CASSLLGGTSQPQHF
>TRBJ2-7|TRBV6-1|many|-
TGTGCCAGCAGTGAAGTGCCAGGGGTGGGCGAGCAGTACTTC
CASSEVPGVGEQYF
>TRBJ2-5|TRBV25-1|-|-
TGTGCCAGCAGTGGCCCGTGGGGGGCCCAGTACTTC
CASSGPWGAQYF
>TRBJ1-4|TRBV4-3|few|-
TGCGCCAGCAGCCAAGACAGGGTTGTTGGTGCTAATGAAAAACTGTTTTTT
CASSQDRVVGANEKLFF
>TRBJ2-1|TRBV7-2|-|-
TGTGCCAGCAGCTTAGTTCTCTCGCCCTACAATGAGCAGTTCTTC
CASSLVLSPYNEQFF
>TRBJ2-6|TRBV29-1|many|TRBD1
TGCAGCGTTCGCCAGGGACAGGGGACCTCTGGGGCCAACGTCCTGACTTTC
CSVRQGQGTSGANVLTF
>TRBJ2-4|TRBV3-1|-|-
TGTGCCAGCAGCCAAGAAGGCGCGGGTGACACCTTACTAGCCAAAAACATTCAGTACTTC
CASSQEGAGDTLLAKNIQYF
>TRBJ2-5|TRBV5-1|few|-
TGCGCCAGCAGCCGTATACCGGGACATCAGGCGTACGAGACCCAGTACTTC
CASSRIPGHQAYETQYF
>TRBJ2-1|TRBV12-3/TRBV12-4|-|-
TGTGCCAGCAGTTTATCCCCGTCGAACAATGAGCAGTTCTTC
CASSLSPSNNEQFF
>TRBJ1-4|TRBV13|many|-
TGTGCCAGCAGCTTAGGAATGGACAGATTTGAAAAACTGTTTTTT
CASSLGMDRFEKLFF
>TRBJ1-1|TRBV25-1|many|TRBD1
TGTGCCAGCAGTGAATATTGGGACAGCGACTCTGAAGCTTTCTTT
CASSEYWDSDSEAFF
>TRBJ2-7|TRBV7-9|-|TRBD1
TGTGCCAGCAGCCGAGACAGGGGAGGCTCCTACGAGCAGTACTTC
CASSRDRGGSYEQYF
>TRBJ1-1|TRBV29-1|few|-
TGCAGCGCGACGTCATGGGGAGGAAGAACTGAAGCTTTCTTT
CSATSWGGRTEAFF
>TRBJ2-7|TRBV7-9|many|-
TGTGCCAGCAGCCGACACTACGAGCAGTACTTC
CASSRHYEQYF
>TRBJ2-4|TRBV6-6|few|-
TGTGCCAGCAGGGACCAGCCAGCCAAAAACATTCAGTACTTC
CASRDQPAKNIQYF
>TRBJ1-2|TRBV2|-|-
TGTGCCAGCAGTGAACTGGACCCGGATCGGGATGGCTACACCTTC
CASSELDPDRDGYTF
>TRBJ2-1|TRBV18|many|-
TGTGCCAGCTCACCAAACGGCCGGGACGGCCACAATGAGCAGTTCTTC
CASSPNGRDGHNEQFF
>TRBJ2-3|TRBV5-1|few|-
TGCGCCAGCAGCTTGGGAGAGCAGGGCCAAGCAAGCACAGATACGCAGTATTTT
CASSLGEQGQASTDTQYF
>TRBJ1-6|TRBV5-1|-|-
TGCGCCAGCAGCTTCAGGCAGAATAATTCACCCCTCCACTTT
CASSFRQNNSPLHF
>TRBJ2-3|TRBV24-1|-|-
TGTGCCACCAGTGATACCGGGGGCCTCACAGATACGCAGTATTTT
CATSDTGGLTDTQYF
>TRBJ1-1|TRBV10-3|many|-
TGTGCCATCAGTGAAGAGTGGGAGGGCACTGAAGCTTTCTTT
CAISEEWEGTEAFF
>TRBJ1-1|TRBV29-1|few|-
TGCAGCGTTGAAGTACGGGGCCGGGGCACTGAAGCTTTCTTT
CSVEVRGRGTEAFF
>TRBJ1-1|TRBV20-1|few|TRBD1
TGCAGTGCTAGAGACCTAAAACTTACCGGGACAGAGACAGGCACTGAAGCTTTCTTT
CSARDLKLTGTETGTEAFF
>TRBJ1-1|TRBV2|-|TRBD1
TGTGCCAGCAGTGAAGAGCAGGGGGGGCACACTGAAGCTTTCTTT
CASSEEQGGHTEAFF
>TRBJ1-4|TRBV6-2/TRBV6-3|few|-
TGTGCCAGCAGACACACCGGGACTGGGAATGAAAAACTGTTTTTT
CASRHTGTGNEKLFF
>TRBJ2-4|TRBV7-2|-|TRBD2
TGTGCCAGCAGCCGTCGGCCAGGTTCCGCTAGCGGTCGGGCATGGAACATTCAGTACTTC
CASSRRPGSASGRAWNIQYF
>TRBJ1-2|TRBV20-1|many|-
TGCAGTGCCAAGGCGACGGATACTAACTATGGCTACACCTTC
CSAKATDTNYGYTF
>TRBJ1-1|TRBV5-1|-|-
TGCGCCAGCAGCTTGAACAGCCAGAACACTGAAGCTTTCTTT
CASSLNSQNTEAFF
>TRBJ2-7|TRBV2|few|-
TGTGCCAGCAGGGGGGACCCCCTGGCGTGGGAGCAGTACTTC
CASRGDPLAWEQYF
>TRBJ1-5|TRBV27|many|TRBD1
TGTGCCAGCGCGGGACAGGGGGCCCTTCAGCCCCAGCATTTT
CASAGQGALQPQHF